This T cell receptor (beta chain) is from a study of neurological immune-mediated disorders. V lost 4 bases and J lost 11, with 14 bases in between. Germline CDR1 SQVTM, CDR2 ANQGSEA. This CDR3 spans 11 amino acids. This clonotype has at least ten counts. Indicated time point: longitudinal time-point 1 (baseline). TCRdb used MiXCR to reprocess the 5' RACE reads, holding one entry per CDR3 protein. In the table there are fewer than 90,000 distinct CDR3 sequences, roughly 10% of which are singletons. Sequenced material: PBMCs. This sequence joins TRBV29-1 and TRBJ1-1; D not certain. This TCR derives from a man under 40 in good health. The CDR3 protein is CSVVVSRTAFF. CDR3 coding DNA: TGCAGCGTTGTAGTTTCGAGGACGGCTTTCTTT. Full variable domain (outside the CDR3, taken from reference TRBV29-1 and TRBJ1-1): SAVISQKPSRDICQRGTSLTIQCQVDSQVTMMFWYRQQPGQSLTLIATANQGSEATYESGFVIDKFPISRPNLTFSTLTVSNMSPEDSSIYLCSVVVSRTAFFGQGTRLTVV.